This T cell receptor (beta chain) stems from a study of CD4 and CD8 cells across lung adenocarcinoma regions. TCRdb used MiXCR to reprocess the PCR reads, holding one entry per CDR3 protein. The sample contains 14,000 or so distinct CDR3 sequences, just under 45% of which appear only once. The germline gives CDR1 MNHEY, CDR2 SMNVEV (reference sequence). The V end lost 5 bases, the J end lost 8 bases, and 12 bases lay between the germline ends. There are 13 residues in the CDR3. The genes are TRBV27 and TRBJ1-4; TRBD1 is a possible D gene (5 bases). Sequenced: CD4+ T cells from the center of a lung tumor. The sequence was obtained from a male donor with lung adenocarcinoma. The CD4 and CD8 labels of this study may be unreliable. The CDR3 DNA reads TGTGCCAGCAGTCATCGGGGCGTAGAAAAACTGTTTTTT. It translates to CASSHRGVEKLFF.